This T cell receptor (beta chain) was recorded in a study of shared clonotypes between healthy human individuals. Overall study context: Three plates were used per donor for CD4 naive, three for CD4 memory, two for CD8 naive and one for CD8 memory.

Points on this clone: The antigen is undetermined.

Overall study results and limits: Sampling involved blood alone; tissue repertoires likely differ.

The protocol was immunoSEQ multiplex PCR, while the TCRdb copy is restricted to in-frame clones and leaves out a portion. The table has around 2.5 million clones, 93% seen once. Sample: naive CD4+ T cells from PBMCs. Subset described: CD45RA+ positively selected. The clonotype was recovered from a man younger than 30 in good health. Some clones in this sample may be carry-over from other donors' samples.

The DNA of the CDR3 is TGTGCCAGCAGTTTATCCCCCCTGATGAATCAGCCCCAGCATTTT. It yields the protein CASSLSPLMNQPQHF. The J gene is TRBJ1-5, the V gene TRBV28; D unresolved. CDR1 is MDHEN and CDR2 is SYDVKM in the germline V gene. V shed 1 base and J shed 4 bases, with 11 bases lying between them. CDR3 length: 15 amino acids.